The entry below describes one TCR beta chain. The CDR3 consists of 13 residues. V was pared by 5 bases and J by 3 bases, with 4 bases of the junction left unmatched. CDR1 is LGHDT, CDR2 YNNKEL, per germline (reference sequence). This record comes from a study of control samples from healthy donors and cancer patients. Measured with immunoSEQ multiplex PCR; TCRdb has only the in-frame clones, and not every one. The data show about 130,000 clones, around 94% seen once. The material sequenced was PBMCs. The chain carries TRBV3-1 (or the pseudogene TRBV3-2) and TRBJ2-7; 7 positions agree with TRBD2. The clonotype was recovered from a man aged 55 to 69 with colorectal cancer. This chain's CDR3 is CASSSGLVYEQYF. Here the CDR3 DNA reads TGTGCCAGCAGCTCAGGACTAGTCTACGAGCAGTACTTC.